This entry is about one T cell receptor beta chain. The V gene lost 3 bases and the J gene lost 10 bases, with 14 bases spanning the gap. CDR3 length: 13 amino acids. Germline CDR1 SGHNT, CDR2 YYREEE (reference sequence). The sample originates from a study of Ad26.COV2.S vaccination and SARS-CoV-2 variants. Regarding treatment: some 20 received Ad26.COV2.S at low or high dose, single or two shots; roughly five received placebo; per-sample allocation not given. The investigators took samples on day 63 after the first vaccine or placebo injection. Libraries were prepared by immunoSEQ multiplex PCR; TCRdb keeps only in-frame clonotypes and omits some of them. The data contain 350,000 to 400,000 clones, approximately 91% of them seen just once; the ten biggest clones take up roughly 3.2%.

J is TRBJ2-1 and V is TRBV5-4; D may be TRBD1 or TRBD2 (5 bases each). This clonotype originated in a person aged 18-60 years who received the Ad26.COV2.S COVID-19 vaccine or a placebo. This specimen consisted of peripheral blood, obtained in a trial of Ad26.COV2.S vaccine versus placebo. CDR3: CASSSWGNREQFF. The CDR3 DNA follows: TGTGCCAGCAGCTCATGGGGGAATCGCGAGCAGTTCTTC.